This T cell receptor beta chain appears in the sequencing data of a study of cytomegalovirus exposure and HLA in healthy donors. V was cut by 6 bases and J by 2 bases, with 19 bases left in between. The germline gives CDR1 SNHLY, CDR2 FYNNEI. The CDR3 loop spans 17 amino acids. From the roughly 120-subject validation cohort, which was separate from the roughly 710-subject first cohort, the donors were drawn. The data were produced by immunoSEQ multiplex PCR, yet TCRdb's version contains in-frame clones alone and is incomplete. Here the sample spans about 360,000 clones, roughly 90% being singletons. This clone came up a few times.

The chain uses TRBV2 and TRBJ1-4; maybe TRBD1 (6 bases). The receptor's source is a woman aged 18-29 years in good health and CMV-seronegative. What was sequenced was PBMCs. CDR3 protein: CASRSGGAEGTNEKLFF. For the CDR3, the DNA is TGTGCCAGCAGGTCCGGGGGGGCTGAAGGGACTAATGAAAAACTGTTTTTT.